Many counts were recorded for the clone carrying this T cell receptor beta chain. From roughly 400 ng of RNA, a library with molecular barcoded alpha/delta and beta/gamma adaptors was made. TCRdb re-derived calls from the reads in MiXCR, one entry per CDR3 protein. The table has 39,000 or so distinct CDR3 sequences, roughly 13% seen once. This record comes from a study of read filtering for tumor transcriptome and immune sequencing. Study background: Patients were some 16 male and 11 to 15 female, mean age approximately 60 years, range about 47 to 85. 8 or 9 patients were R-ISS I, roughly 15 were R-ISS II, 6 or 7 were R-ISS III. DNase treatment preceded whole-transcriptome library preparation.

The receptor comes from a donor aged 40 or over with multiple myeloma. The sample was a population of CD138-negative cells sorted from bone marrow.

CDR3 coding DNA: TGCAGTGCTAGAAGTCCGCTGGGGGAGACCCAGTACTTC. This encodes CSARSPLGETQYF. V usage is TRBV20-1 and J usage is TRBJ2-5; D remains ambiguous. Between the trimmed V and J ends, which lost 2 bases and 5 bases, there was a span of 12 bases. Germline V CDR1 and CDR2: DFQATT, SNEGSKA (reference sequence). The CDR3 runs to 13 residues.